The source of this T cell receptor beta chain is a study of T-cell reconstitution after alpha-beta-depleted transplantation in children. Molecular barcoding with unique molecular identifiers was used for the TCRbeta library. TCRdb recomputed calls from the PCR reads with MiXCR, one row per CDR3 protein. The sample yields approximately 340,000 distinct CDR3 sequences, about 9.3% seen once. The germline CDR1 and CDR2 sequences are SSHAT and FNYEAQ (reference sequence). The length of the CDR3 is 13 residues. In the case of this clonotype: The junction and the germline gene differ at one end; a read error may be behind it.

The chain recombines TRBV7-7 with TRBJ1-1; D is uncertain. This TCR came from a human donor who donated a stem cell graft to a child with acute lymphoblastic leukemia. Sequencing was performed on PBMCs from the stem cell graft donor, taken from the stem cell graft. DNA for the CDR3: TGTGCTAGCAGCCCCACCAGAAGCTCTGAAGCTTTCTTT. Translation: CASSPTRSSEAFF.